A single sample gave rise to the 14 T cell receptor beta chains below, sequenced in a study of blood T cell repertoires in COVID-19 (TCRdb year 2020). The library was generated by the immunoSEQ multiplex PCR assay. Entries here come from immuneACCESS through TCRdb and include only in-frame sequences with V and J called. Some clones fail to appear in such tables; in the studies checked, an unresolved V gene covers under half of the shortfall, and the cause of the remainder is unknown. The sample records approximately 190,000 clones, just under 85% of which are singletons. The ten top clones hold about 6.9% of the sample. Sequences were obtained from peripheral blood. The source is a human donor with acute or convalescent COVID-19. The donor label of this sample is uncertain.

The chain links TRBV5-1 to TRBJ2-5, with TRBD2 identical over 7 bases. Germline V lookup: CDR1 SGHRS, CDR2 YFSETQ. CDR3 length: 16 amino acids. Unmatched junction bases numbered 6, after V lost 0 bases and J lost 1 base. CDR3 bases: TGCGCCAGCAGCTTGGCCTCTGGGGGGGGCCAAGAGACCCAGTACTTC. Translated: CASSLASGGGQETQYF.

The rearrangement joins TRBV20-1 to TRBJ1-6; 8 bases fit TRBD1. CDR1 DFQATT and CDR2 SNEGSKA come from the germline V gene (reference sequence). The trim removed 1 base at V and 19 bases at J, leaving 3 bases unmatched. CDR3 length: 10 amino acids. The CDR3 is CSARGGQDHF. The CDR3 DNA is TGCAGTGCTAGAGGGGGACAGGATCACTTT.

CDR3 bases: TGTGCCAGCAGTCCCACTCCGGGGGGCTACACCTTC. Translation gives CASSPTPGGYTF. V is TRBV12-3 or TRBV12-4 and J is TRBJ1-2, with D uncertain. Trimming removed 5 bases at V and 8 bases at J, with 12 bases between. This CDR3 contains 12 residues.

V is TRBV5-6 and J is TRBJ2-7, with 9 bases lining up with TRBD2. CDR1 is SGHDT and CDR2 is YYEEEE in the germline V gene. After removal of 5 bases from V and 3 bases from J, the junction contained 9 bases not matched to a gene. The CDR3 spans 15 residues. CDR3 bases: TGTGCCAGCAGTCGGAGGCTAGCGGGGCACTACGAGCAGTACTTC. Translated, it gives CASSRRLAGHYEQYF.

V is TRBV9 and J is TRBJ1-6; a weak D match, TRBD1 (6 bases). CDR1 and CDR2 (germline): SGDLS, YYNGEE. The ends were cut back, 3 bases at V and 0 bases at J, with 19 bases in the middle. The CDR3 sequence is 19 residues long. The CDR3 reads CASSAAGDGWSSYNSPLHF. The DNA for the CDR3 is TGTGCCAGCAGCGCAGCAGGGGACGGCTGGAGCTCCTATAATTCACCCCTCCACTTT.

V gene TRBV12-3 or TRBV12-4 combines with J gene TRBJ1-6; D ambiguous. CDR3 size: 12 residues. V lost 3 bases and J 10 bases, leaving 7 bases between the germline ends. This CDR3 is CASSFGESPLHF. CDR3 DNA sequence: TGTGCCAGCAGTTTCGGGGAATCACCCCTCCACTTT.

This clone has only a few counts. The CDR3 DNA reads TGTGCCAGCAGTCACACAGGGGACGGAAACACCATATATTTT. It yields the protein CASSHTGDGNTIYF. The V call is TRBV27, the J call TRBJ1-3, with 7 bases fitting TRBD1. This CDR3 spans 14 amino acids. The junction had 5 bases not matched to a gene; V was cut back by 5 bases and J by 4 bases. Germline V gene sequence: CDR1 MNHEY, CDR2 SMNVEV (reference sequence).

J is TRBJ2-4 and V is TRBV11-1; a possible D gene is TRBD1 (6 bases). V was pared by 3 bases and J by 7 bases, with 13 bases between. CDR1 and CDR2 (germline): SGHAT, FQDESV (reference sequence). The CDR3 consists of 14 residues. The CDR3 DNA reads TGTGCCAGCAGCTTCGGGCAGGGGCCTAACATTCAGTACTTC. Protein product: CASSFGQGPNIQYF.

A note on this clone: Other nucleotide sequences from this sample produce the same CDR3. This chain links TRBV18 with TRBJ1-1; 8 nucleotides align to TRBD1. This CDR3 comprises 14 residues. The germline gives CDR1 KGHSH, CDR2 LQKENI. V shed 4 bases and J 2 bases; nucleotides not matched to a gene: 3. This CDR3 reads CASSQGQGNTEAFF. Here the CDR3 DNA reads TGTGCCAGCTCACAAGGACAGGGTAACACTGAAGCTTTCTTT. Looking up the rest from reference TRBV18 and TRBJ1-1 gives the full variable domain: NAGVMQNPRHLVRRRGQEARLRCSPMKGHSHVYWYRQLPEEGLKFMVYLQKENIIDESGMPKERFSAEFPKEGPSILRIQQVVRGDSAAYFCASSQGQGNTEAFFGQGTRLTVV.

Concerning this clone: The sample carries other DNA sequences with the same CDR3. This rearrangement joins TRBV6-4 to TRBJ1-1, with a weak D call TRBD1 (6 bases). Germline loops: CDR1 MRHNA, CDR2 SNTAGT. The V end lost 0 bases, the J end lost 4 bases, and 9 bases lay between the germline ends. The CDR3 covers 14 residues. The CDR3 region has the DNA TGTGCCAGCAGTGACTCGAGCAGGGGCACTGAAGCTTTCTTT. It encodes CASSDSSRGTEAFF.

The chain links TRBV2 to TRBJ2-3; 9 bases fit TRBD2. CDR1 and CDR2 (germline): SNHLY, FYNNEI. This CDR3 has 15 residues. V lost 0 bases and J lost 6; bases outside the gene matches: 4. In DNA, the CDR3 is TGTGCCAGCAGTGAAGCACTAGCGGGCGGGGATACGCAGTATTTT. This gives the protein CASSEALAGGDTQYF. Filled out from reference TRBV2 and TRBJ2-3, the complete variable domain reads EPEVTQTPSHQVTQMGQEVILRCVPISNHLYFYWYRQILGQKVEFLVSFYNNEISEKSEIFDDQFSVERPDGSNFTLKIRSTKLEDSAMYFCASSEALAGGDTQYFGPGTRLTVL.

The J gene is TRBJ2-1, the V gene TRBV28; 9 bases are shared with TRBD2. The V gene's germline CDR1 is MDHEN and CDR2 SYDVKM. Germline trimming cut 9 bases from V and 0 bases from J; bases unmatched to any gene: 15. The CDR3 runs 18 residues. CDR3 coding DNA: TGTGCCAGTCAGGGTTTAGGACTAGCGCACCACTCCTACAATGAGCAGTTCTTC. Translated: CASQGLGLAHHSYNEQFF.

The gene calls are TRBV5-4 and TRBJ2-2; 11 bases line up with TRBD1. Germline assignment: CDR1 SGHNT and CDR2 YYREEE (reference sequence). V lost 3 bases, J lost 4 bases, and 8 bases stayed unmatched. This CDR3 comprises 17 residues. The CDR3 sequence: CASSSSAGTGGTGELFF. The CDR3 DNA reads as TGTGCCAGCAGCTCTTCCGCCGGGACAGGGGGCACCGGGGAGCTGTTTTTT.

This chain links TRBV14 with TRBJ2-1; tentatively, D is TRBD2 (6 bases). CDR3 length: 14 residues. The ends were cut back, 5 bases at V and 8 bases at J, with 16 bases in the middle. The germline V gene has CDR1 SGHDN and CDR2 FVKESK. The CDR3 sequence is CASSRDFPRDEQFF. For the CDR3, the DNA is TGTGCCAGCAGCAGGGACTTCCCTCGGGATGAGCAGTTCTTC.